A selection of T cell receptor beta chains follows, all from one sample in a study of response to subunit inactivated influenza vaccine. TCRdb passed the RT-PCR reads through MiXCR, listing each CDR3 protein once. The data hold almost 250,000 distinct CDR3 sequences, with roughly an eighth observed a single time. The sample in question was non-naive T cells sorted from PBMCs, obtained approximately 15 days before vaccination. These receptors originate from a man between 50 and 59 years old who received an inactivated influenza vaccine. The CDR3 runs from the conserved cysteine through the conserved F or W. A D gene is named only where the DNA matches it firmly. Not every row has a clone size; where given, it reads once, few, many or a size class.

clone_size j_call v_call d_call cdr3_nt cdr3_aa
- TRBJ1-1 TRBV6-2/TRBV6-3 - TGTGCCAGCACAAATACATGGGGCACTGAAGCTTTCTTT CASTNTWGTEAFF
- TRBJ1-3 TRBV6-2/TRBV6-3 - TGTGCCAGCATCCTGAGGCCGGGAAACACCATATATTTT CASILRPGNTIYF
- TRBJ1-1 TRBV4-3 TRBD1 TGCGCCAGCAGCCAAGTCGGACAGGGGGCTGAAGCTTTCTTT CASSQVGQGAEAFF
few TRBJ2-7 TRBV27 TRBD2 TGTGCCAGCAGTGCCGGGACTAGCGGGAGCGCAGACTACGAGCAGTACTTC CASSAGTSGSADYEQYF
- TRBJ2-1 TRBV27 - TGTGCCAGCACCCAGTACAATGAGCAGTTCTTC CASTQYNEQFF
- TRBJ2-7 TRBV20-1 - TGCAGTGCTAGAGGGGGTGCGGGCCACGTCTCCTACGAGCAGTACTTC CSARGGAGHVSYEQYF
- TRBJ1-2 TRBV20-1 - TGCAGTGCTAGAGATCTTTTGCGGACGGGTATAAGGGATGGCTACACCTTC CSARDLLRTGIRDGYTF
few TRBJ2-5 TRBV6-2/TRBV6-3 TRBD2 TGTGCCAGCAGTGCCTCTAGCGGCCAAGAGACCCAGTACTTC CASSASSGQETQYF
few TRBJ1-6 TRBV25-1 - TGTGCCAGCACCTCTCCCGGAGGAGGCTATAATTCACCCCTCCACTTT CASTSPGGGYNSPLHF
many TRBJ2-3 TRBV7-2 - TGTGCCAGCAGCTTAGAATCACAGGGTGGGGCGTATTTT CASSLESQGGAYF
- TRBJ2-4 TRBV7-2 - TGTGCCAGCAGCACGGGACAGCCTAGCGGCATTCAGTACTTC CASSTGQPSGIQYF
- TRBJ2-3 TRBV27 TRBD2 TGTGCCAGCAAAACCAGCGGGGGAAGCACAGATACGCAGTATTTT CASKTSGGSTDTQYF
few TRBJ2-3 TRBV7-2 - TGTGCCAGCAGCCTTTACGCGGGAAGAGGCACAGATACGCAGTATTTT CASSLYAGRGTDTQYF
few TRBJ1-2 TRBV12-3/TRBV12-4 TRBD1 TGTGCCAGCACGACAGGGGATAACTATGGCTACACCTTC CASTTGDNYGYTF
many TRBJ2-1 TRBV12-3/TRBV12-4 - TGTGCCAGCAGAACTCGGGAGTACAATGAGCAGTTCTTC CASRTREYNEQFF
- TRBJ2-5 TRBV20-1 - TGCAGTGCTTTAGCGAGCCAAGAGACCCAGTACTTC CSALASQETQYF
- TRBJ2-5 TRBV29-1 TRBD1 TGCAGCGTTGATTTACGACAGGGAAAGACCCAGTACTTC CSVDLRQGKTQYF
few TRBJ2-1 TRBV27 TRBD2 TGTGCCAGCAGTTTATTTCCTAGCGGGAGTGTGGAGTTCTTC CASSLFPSGSVEFF
- TRBJ2-2 TRBV6-1 TRBD1 TGTGCCAGCAGTACGGGACAGTCTAACACCGGGGAGCTGTTTTTT CASSTGQSNTGELFF
- TRBJ2-5 TRBV21-1 - TGTGCCAGCAGCAAGGGACAGAAAGAAGAGACCCAGTACTTC CASSKGQKEETQYF